This entry lists 10 T cell receptor beta chains sequenced from one sample in a study of early T cells in non-severe SARS-CoV-2 infection. Each CDR3 protein is one row after TCRdb ran MiXCR on the 5' RACE reads. Of roughly 66,000 distinct CDR3 sequences listed, 8% to 9.5% were seen once; the top ten hold around 3.5%. The specimen sequenced was whole blood. These TCRs come from an adult who was a healthcare worker with PCR-confirmed SARS-CoV-2 infection or an uninfected control (not recorded which).

This clonotype was observed a handful of times. The CDR3 nucleotides are TGTGCCAGCAGCTTAGACAGTCCCAATCAGCCCCAGCATTTT. Its translation: CASSLDSPNQPQHF. The V and J genes are TRBV7-2 and TRBJ1-5; no reliable D call. Germline V gene data show CDR1 as SGHTA and CDR2 as FQGNSA. The CDR3 contains 14 residues. Trimming took 1 base from V and 3 from J, leaving 7 bases between them.

This clonotype was observed at least ten times. V gene TRBV20-1 combines with J gene TRBJ1-5, with a weak D call TRBD1 (6 bases). The germline V gene has CDR1 DFQATT and CDR2 SNEGSKA (reference sequence). The V end was cut by 5 bases, the J end by 2 bases, with 16 bases between. The CDR3 sequence is 15 residues long. The CDR3 is CSAGSVQGGNQPQHF. Written as DNA, the CDR3 is TGCAGTGCTGGATCGGTACAGGGAGGCAATCAGCCCCAGCATTTT.

This clonotype was seen ten or more times. This chain connects TRBV25-1 to TRBJ2-1; 12 nucleotides line up with TRBD2. The CDR3 totals 14 residues. Germline CDR1 MGHDK, CDR2 SYGVNS. V lost 6 bases, J lost 9 bases, and 6 bases stayed unmatched. The CDR3 protein is CASSVTSGRAEQFF. The CDR3 nucleotides read TGTGCCAGCAGCGTGACTAGCGGGAGAGCTGAGCAGTTCTTC.

This clonotype appeared many times. V and J are TRBV15 and TRBJ2-7; 9 positions match TRBD2. Germline V gene sequence: CDR1 LNHNV, CDR2 YYDKDF (reference sequence). This CDR3 contains 17 residues. J gave up 4 bases and V 0 bases, and 10 bases lay outside the gene matches. The CDR3 is CATSREIVASGNYEQYF. In nucleotides, the CDR3 is TGTGCCACCAGCAGAGAAATCGTGGCTAGCGGGAATTACGAGCAGTACTTC.

Only a few counts were recorded for this clonotype. The gene calls are TRBV20-1 and TRBJ2-3; possibly TRBD2 for D (6 bases). V was trimmed by 2 bases and J by 2 bases, leaving 8 bases between them. The CDR3 length is 13 residues. Looked up from germline, CDR1 is DFQATT and CDR2 is SNEGSKA (reference sequence). This chain's CDR3 is CSARWGDTDTQYF. DNA for the CDR3: TGCAGTGCTAGATGGGGGGACACAGATACGCAGTATTTT.

Only a few counts were recorded for this clonotype. This chain joins TRBV7-6 and TRBJ1-4; D not certain. The V end was cut by 0 bases, the J end by 6 bases, with 5 bases between. Germline CDR1 and CDR2: SGHVS and FNYEAQ. There are 13 residues in the CDR3. CDR3 nucleotide sequence: TGTGCCAGCAGCTTAGCTGAATATGAAAAACTGTTTTTT. Encoded protein: CASSLAEYEKLFF.

This clonotype appeared a few times. The chain uses TRBV30 and TRBJ2-6; a weak D match, TRBD1 (5 bases). V lost 5 bases and J 0 bases, leaving 5 bases between the germline ends. CDR1 and CDR2 from the germline V gene are GTSNPN and SVGIG (reference sequence). The CDR3 totals 13 residues. This chain's CDR3 is CAWDSSGANVLTF. The DNA for the CDR3 is TGTGCCTGGGACAGCTCTGGGGCCAACGTCCTGACTTTC.

The sample holds a few counts of this clonotype. V gene TRBV6-5 combines with J gene TRBJ2-5, with 8 bases identical to TRBD2. CDR3 length equals 15 residues. J gave up 3 bases and V 7 bases, and 10 bases lay outside the gene matches. Germline CDR1 is MNHEY and CDR2 is SVGAGI. The CDR3 coding sequence is TGTGCCAGCACCTACGGGGCGGGAGGAGAAGAGACCCAGTACTTC. Residues: CASTYGAGGEETQYF.

The V and J genes are TRBV19 and TRBJ2-3; 9 nucleotides align to TRBD2. The trim removed 6 bases at V and 6 bases at J, leaving 4 bases unmatched. The V gene's germline CDR1 is LNHDA and CDR2 SQIVND (reference sequence). The CDR3 is 13 amino acids. CDR3 loop: CASRGLASDTQYF. CDR3 nucleotides: TGTGCCAGTAGGGGACTAGCATCTGATACGCAGTATTTT.

This clonotype was detected many times. This CDR3 is CASSERTGNQPQHF. CDR3 coding DNA: TGTGCCAGCAGCGAACGGACAGGCAATCAGCCCCAGCATTTT. This chain connects TRBV7-8 to TRBJ1-5, with D possibly matching TRBD1 (6 bases). There are 14 residues in the CDR3. V lost 5 bases to trimming and J lost 2 bases, with 10 bases between them. CDR1 is SGHVS, CDR2 FQNEAQ, per germline.